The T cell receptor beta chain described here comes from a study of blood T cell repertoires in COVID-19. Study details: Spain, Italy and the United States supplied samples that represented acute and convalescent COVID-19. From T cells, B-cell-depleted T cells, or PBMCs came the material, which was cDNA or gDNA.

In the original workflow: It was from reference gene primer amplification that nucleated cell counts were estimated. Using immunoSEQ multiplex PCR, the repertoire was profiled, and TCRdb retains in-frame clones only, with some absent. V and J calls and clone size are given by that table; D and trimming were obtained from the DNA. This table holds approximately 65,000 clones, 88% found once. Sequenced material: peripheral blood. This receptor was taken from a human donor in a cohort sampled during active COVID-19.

CDR3 residues: CASSQSTGAQETQYF. CDR3 nucleotide sequence: TGCGCCAGCAGCCAGAGCACAGGGGCCCAAGAGACCCAGTACTTC. The rearrangement links TRBV4-3 to TRBJ2-5, with 7 bases matching TRBD1. Trimming at V came to 3 bases and at J to 1 base, leaving 5 bases not matched to a gene. Germline V gene lookup returns CDR1 LGHNA and CDR2 YSLEER. The CDR3 contains 15 residues.